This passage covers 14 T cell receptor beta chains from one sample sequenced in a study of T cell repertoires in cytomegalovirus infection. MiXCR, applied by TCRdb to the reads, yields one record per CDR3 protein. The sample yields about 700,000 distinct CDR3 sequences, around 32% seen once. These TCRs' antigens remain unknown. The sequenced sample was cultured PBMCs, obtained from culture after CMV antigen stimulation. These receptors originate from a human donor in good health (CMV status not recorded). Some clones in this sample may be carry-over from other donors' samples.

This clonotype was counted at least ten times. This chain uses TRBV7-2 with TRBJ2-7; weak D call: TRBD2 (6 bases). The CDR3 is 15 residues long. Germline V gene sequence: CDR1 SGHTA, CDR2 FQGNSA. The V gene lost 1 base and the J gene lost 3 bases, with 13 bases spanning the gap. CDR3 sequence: CASSLEAGLHYEQYF. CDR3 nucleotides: TGTGCCAGCAGCTTAGAGGCGGGGCTCCACTACGAGCAGTACTTC.

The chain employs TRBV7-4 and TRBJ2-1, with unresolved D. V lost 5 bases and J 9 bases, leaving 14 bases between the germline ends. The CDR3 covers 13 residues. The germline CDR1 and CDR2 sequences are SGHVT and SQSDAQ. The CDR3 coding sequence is TGTGCCAGCAGCCCCCCAAAGGATGGTGAGCAGTTCTTC. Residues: CASSPPKDGEQFF.

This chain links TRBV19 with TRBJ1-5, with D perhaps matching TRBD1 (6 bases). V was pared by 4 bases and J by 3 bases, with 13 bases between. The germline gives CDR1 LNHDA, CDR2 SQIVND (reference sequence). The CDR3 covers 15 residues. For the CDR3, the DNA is TGTGCCAGTAGTAACCAACAGGGTACCAATCAGCCCCAGCATTTT. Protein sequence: CASSNQQGTNQPQHF.

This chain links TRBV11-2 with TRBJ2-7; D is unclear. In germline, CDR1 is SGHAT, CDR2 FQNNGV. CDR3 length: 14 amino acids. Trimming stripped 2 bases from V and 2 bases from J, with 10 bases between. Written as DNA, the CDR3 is TGTGCCAGCAGCTTATACCAGGACCCCTACGAGCAGTACTTC. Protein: CASSLYQDPYEQYF.

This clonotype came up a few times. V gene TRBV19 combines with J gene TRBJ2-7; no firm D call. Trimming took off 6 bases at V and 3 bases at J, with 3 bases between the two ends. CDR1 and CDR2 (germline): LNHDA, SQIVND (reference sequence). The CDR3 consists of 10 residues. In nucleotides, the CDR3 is TGTGCCAGTAGCGTCTACGAGCAGTACTTC. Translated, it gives CASSVYEQYF.

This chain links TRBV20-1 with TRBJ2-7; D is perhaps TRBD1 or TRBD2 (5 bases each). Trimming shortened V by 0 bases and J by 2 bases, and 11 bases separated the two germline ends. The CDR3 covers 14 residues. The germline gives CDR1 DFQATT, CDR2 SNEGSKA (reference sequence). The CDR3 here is CSARDRSGPYEQYF. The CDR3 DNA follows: TGCAGTGCTAGAGATCGGTCGGGGCCCTACGAGCAGTACTTC.

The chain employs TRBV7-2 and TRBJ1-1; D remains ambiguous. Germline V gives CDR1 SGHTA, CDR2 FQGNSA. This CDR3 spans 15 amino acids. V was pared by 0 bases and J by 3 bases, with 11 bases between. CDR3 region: CASSLASMGYTEAFF. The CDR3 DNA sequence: TGTGCCAGCAGCTTAGCGTCCATGGGGTACACTGAAGCTTTCTTT.

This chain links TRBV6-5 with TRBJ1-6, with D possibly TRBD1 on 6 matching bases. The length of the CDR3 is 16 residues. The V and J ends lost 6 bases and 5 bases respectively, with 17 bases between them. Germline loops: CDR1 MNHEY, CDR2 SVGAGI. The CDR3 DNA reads TGTGCCAGCAGAGGGGAGCGGACAGCAAATAATTCACCCCTCCACTTT. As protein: CASRGERTANNSPLHF.

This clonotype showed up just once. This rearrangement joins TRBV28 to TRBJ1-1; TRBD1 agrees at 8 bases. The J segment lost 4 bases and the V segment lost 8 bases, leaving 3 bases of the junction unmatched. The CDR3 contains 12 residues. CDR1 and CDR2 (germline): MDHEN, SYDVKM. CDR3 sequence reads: CASETGGTEAFF. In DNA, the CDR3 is TGTGCCAGCGAAACAGGGGGCACTGAAGCTTTCTTT.

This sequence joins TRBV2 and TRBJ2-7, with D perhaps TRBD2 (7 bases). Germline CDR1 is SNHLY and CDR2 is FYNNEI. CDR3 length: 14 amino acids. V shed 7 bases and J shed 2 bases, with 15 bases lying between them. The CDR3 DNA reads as TGTGCCAGCACCTTTGGGGGGGGGCCCTACGAGCAGTACTTC. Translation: CASTFGGGPYEQYF.

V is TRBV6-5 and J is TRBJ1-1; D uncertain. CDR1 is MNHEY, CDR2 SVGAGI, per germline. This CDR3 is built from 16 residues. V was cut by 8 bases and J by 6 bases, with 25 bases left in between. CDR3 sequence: CASGFSHFRFWAEAFF. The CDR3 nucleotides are TGTGCCAGCGGATTCTCCCATTTCCGGTTTTGGGCTGAAGCTTTCTTT.

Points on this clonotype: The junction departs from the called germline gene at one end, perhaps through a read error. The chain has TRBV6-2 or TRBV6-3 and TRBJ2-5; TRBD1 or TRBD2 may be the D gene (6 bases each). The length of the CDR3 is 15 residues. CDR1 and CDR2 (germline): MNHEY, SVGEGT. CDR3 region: CASLAGGQTQETQDF. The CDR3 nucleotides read TGTGCCAGCCTTGCTGGGGGGCAGACCCAAGAAACCCAGGACTTC.

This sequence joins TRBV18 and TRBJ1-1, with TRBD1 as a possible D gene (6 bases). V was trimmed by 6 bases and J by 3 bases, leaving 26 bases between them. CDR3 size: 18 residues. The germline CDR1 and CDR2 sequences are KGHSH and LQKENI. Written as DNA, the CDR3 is TGTGCCAGCTCGACCCTCCCTGGCGGGGGGCGCGGGGACACTGAAGCTTTCTTT. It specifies CASSTLPGGGRGDTEAFF.

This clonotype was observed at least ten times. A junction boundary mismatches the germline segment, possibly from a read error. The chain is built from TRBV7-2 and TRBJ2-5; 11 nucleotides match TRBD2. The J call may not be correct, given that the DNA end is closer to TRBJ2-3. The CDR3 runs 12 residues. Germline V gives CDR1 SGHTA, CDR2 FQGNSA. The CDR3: CASSLAGGTQYF. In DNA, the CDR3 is TGTGCCAGCAGCCTAGCGGGGGGTACGCAGTATTTT.